Following are 12 T cell receptor beta chains from one sample sequenced in a study of T cells in women clearing cervical HPV infection. Assay used: immunoSEQ multiplex PCR; TCRdb lists only in-frame clones, some missing. The sample has 45,000 to 50,000 clones. The sequencing input was blood buffy coat. These receptor sequences come from a woman between 18 and 69 years old with a cervical HPV16 infection that either progressed to CIN3+ or cleared (not recorded which).

The CDR3 loop reads CASSEGGGGSPLFF. Partial CDR3 DNA: TGTGCCAGCAGTGAAGGGGGGGGAGGTTCACCG. This rearrangement joins TRBV6-1 to TRBJ2-2; 7 nucleotides line up with TRBD2. The read ends 3 residues before the CDR3 terminus; that terminus is restored from the germline J gene. Germline V gene lookup returns CDR1 MNHNS and CDR2 SASEGT. The CDR3 covers 14 residues.

Comment on this clone: The read ends 3 residues shy of where the CDR3 ends; the end is completed using the germline J gene. The chain is built from TRBV29-1 and TRBJ2-3, with TRBD1 identical over 8 bases. V lost 0 bases to trimming and J lost 1 base; unmatched junction nucleotides: 3. The CDR3 has 15 amino acids. CDR1 is SQVTM, CDR2 ANQGSEA, per germline. The covered CDR3 bases are TGCAGCGTTGAAGATCCAGGGGGCCGCACAGATACG. Translation: CSVEDPGGRTDT. The whole CDR3 is CSVEDPGGRTDTQYF.

Concerning this clone itself: The read terminates 3 residues ahead of where the CDR3 ends, so the germline J gene completes it. The chain combines TRBV20-1 with TRBJ2-2; D is uncertain. The V gene's germline CDR1 is DFQATT and CDR2 SNEGSKA (reference sequence). This CDR3 spans 13 amino acids. Trimming took off 2 bases at V and 1 base at J, with 5 bases between the two ends. The covered CDR3 bases are TGCAGTGCTAGAAGCCTGAACACCGGGGAG. Amino acids: CSARSLNTGE. The whole CDR3 region reads CSARSLNTGELFF.

On this clone itself: The junction and the germline gene differ at one end; a read error may be behind it. The missing CDR3 end, 3 residues past where the read stops, is filled in from the germline J gene. The chain couples TRBV7-7 to TRBJ2-1; 13 bases align to TRBD2. The CDR3 is made up of 15 amino acids. Germline V CDR1 and CDR2: SSHAT, FNYEAQ (reference sequence). The CDR3 reads CASSLGLAGPNEQFF. The CDR3 DNA, read in part, is TGTGCTAGCAGCCTGGGACTAGCGGGACCCAATGAG.

For this clone: The CDR3 is cut off 3 residues early in the read; its end comes from the germline J gene. The chain combines TRBV11-2 with TRBJ2-5, with TRBD1 as a possible D gene (6 bases). Germline CDR1 reads SGHAT; CDR2 reads FQNNGV. Trimming stripped 1 base from V and 7 bases from J, with 10 bases between. The CDR3 spans 13 residues. Incomplete CDR3 DNA: TGTGCCAGCAGCTTAGCTCAGGGGTTGACC. Translated: CASSLAQGLT. The whole CDR3 is CASSLAQGLTQYF. The full variable domain, with the rest looked up from reference TRBV11-2 and TRBJ2-5, is EAGVAQSPRYKIIEKRQSVAFWCNPISGHATLYWYQQILGQGPKLLIQFQNNGVVDDSQLPKDRFSAERLKGVDSTLKIQPAKLEDSAVYLCASSLAQGLTQYFGPGTRLLVL.

Concerning this clone itself: The CDR3 is cut off 3 residues early in the read; its end comes from the germline J gene. The rearrangement links TRBV29-1 to TRBJ2-5, with TRBD1 identical over 7 bases. Germline V CDR1 and CDR2: SQVTM, ANQGSEA. This CDR3 is built from 13 residues. Trimming cost V 6 bases and J 1 base; bases outside gene matches: 5. The covered CDR3 bases are TGCAGCGTCGTATACAGGGGCCAAGAGACC. Amino acid sequence: CSVVYRGQET. The whole CDR3 region reads CSVVYRGQETQYF.

As for this clone: The CDR3 goes on 3 residues after the read ends, and that part is filled in from the germline J gene. The rearrangement links TRBV11-3 to TRBJ2-1; 10 bases are a match to TRBD2. The V gene end was trimmed by 3 bases and the J gene end by 8 bases; junction bases not matched to a gene: 7. Germline CDR1 reads SGHNT; CDR2 reads YENEEA. CDR3 length: 15 amino acids. The CDR3 protein is CASSFMSGRGYEQFF. CDR3 bases read: TGTGCCAGCAGCTTCATGAGCGGGAGGGGCTATGAG.

The CDR3 sequence: CACQGVPINYGYTF. Partial CDR3 DNA: TGTGCCTGCCAGGGGGTGCCCATTAACTATGGC. The rearrangement joins TRBV30 to TRBJ1-2; 7 nucleotides match TRBD1. From the germline J gene comes the end of the CDR3, since the read stops 3 residues before it. In germline, CDR1 is GTSNPN, CDR2 SVGIG (reference sequence). V dropped 6 bases and J dropped 1; count of bases not matched to a gene: 8. This CDR3 comprises 14 residues. Full variable domain (outside the CDR3, taken from reference TRBV30 and TRBJ1-2): SQTIHQWPATLVQPVGSPLSLECTVEGTSNPNLYWYRQAAGRGLQLLFYSVGIGQISSEVPQNLSASRPQDRQFILSSKKLLLSDSGFYLCACQGVPINYGYTFGSGTRLTVV.

With regard to this clone: The CDR3 end is not reached by the read, which stops 3 residues before it; the germline J gene fills it in. This rearrangement joins TRBV7-2 to TRBJ2-3, with TRBD1 as a possible D gene (6 bases). From germline, CDR1 is SGHTA and CDR2 FQGNSA. CDR3 size: 14 residues. CDR3 DNA (partial): TGTGCCAGCAGCTTAGGGACAGCCTATCAGCCG. Translating gives CASSLGTAYQP. The full-length CDR3 reads as CASSLGTAYQPQYF.

For this clone: The DNA ends 3 residues before the CDR3 does, and the rest of the CDR3 is filled in from the germline J gene. V is TRBV18 and J is TRBJ2-3; 7 positions agree with TRBD1. Looked up from germline, CDR1 is KGHSH and CDR2 is LQKENI. CDR3 length: 14 amino acids. CDR3 bases read: TGTGCCAGCTCAGACAGGGTAGGCAATCAGCCG. It yields the protein CASSDRVGNQP. The full CDR3 protein is CASSDRVGNQPQYF.

For this clone: Its ends do not fully match the called genes, so a read error is possible. The CDR3 end is not reached by the read, which stops 3 residues before it; the germline J gene fills it in. Other DNA sequences in this specimen translate into the identical CDR3. V and J are TRBV18 and TRBJ1-3; a weak D match, TRBD1 (5 bases). Germline assignment: CDR1 KGHSH and CDR2 LQKENI. The CDR3 length is 16 residues. The part of the CDR3 DNA that was read is TGTGCCAGCTCACCTCAAAGCCTGACAGCTGGAAACACA. Translating gives CASSPQSLTAGNT. The full CDR3 sequence reads CASSPQSLTAGNTIYF.

With regard to this clone: The CDR3 end is not reached by the read, which stops 3 residues before it; the germline J gene fills it in. This chain uses TRBV14 with TRBJ2-1; 12 positions match TRBD2. Germline assignment: CDR1 SGHDN and CDR2 FVKESK. The V and J ends lost 1 base and 8 bases, in that order; junction bases with no gene match: 3. This CDR3 has 15 amino acids. The CDR3 is CASSQGLAGGDEQFF. CDR3 DNA, as far as it was read: TGTGCCAGCAGCCAAGGGCTAGCGGGAGGGGATGAG. The full variable domain, completed using reference TRBV14 and TRBJ2-1, is EAGVTQFPSHSVIEKGQTVTLRCDPISGHDNLYWYRRVMGKEIKFLLHFVKESKQDESGMPNNRFLAERTGGTYSTLKVQPAELEDSGVYFCASSQGLAGGDEQFFGPGTRLTVL.